Sequencing of this TCR beta chain was carried out in a study of blood T cell repertoires in COVID-19. Study-level information: Samples of COVID-19 (acute and convalescent) were obtained from the United States, Italy and Spain. PBMCs, B-cell-depleted T cells, or T cells were the source of the cDNA or gDNA that made up the material.

V lost 4 bases to trimming and J lost 4 bases; unmatched junction nucleotides: 4. The CDR3 consists of 15 residues. Germline CDR1 is ENHRY and CDR2 is SYGVKD. Per the original methods: Nucleated cell counts were estimated from reference gene primer amplification. Assay: immunoSEQ multiplex PCR; the TCRdb copy retains only in-frame clones and omits some. V and J calls and clone size are as listed in that table; D and trimming were resolved from the DNA. Of over 85,000 clones in the sample, 87% were seen once. The specimen was peripheral blood. The J gene is TRBJ2-3, the V gene TRBV10-3, with 11 bases aligning to TRBD1. This receptor was taken from a man between 70 and 80 years old with acute or convalescent COVID-19. CDR3 coding DNA: TGTGCCATCAGTGCCCCGGGACAGGGGGCAGATACGCAGTATTTT. This gives the protein CAISAPGQGADTQYF.